Sequencing of this T cell receptor (beta chain) was carried out in a study of vaccination effects on CD4 cells after COVID-19. Study-wide context: Following the second dose by a median of 72 days, the post-vaccine samples were obtained. Study-wide results and limits: After vaccination, at late timepoints, clones induced by infection and by vaccine contracted markedly.

Expansion of antigen-specific CD4+ T cells with viral peptide pools was carried out by the ViraFEST assay before sequencing. Once cultured for under 11 days, the cells underwent separation to obtain CD4+ T cells. Vaccination of participants consisted of two doses of either the BNT162b2 or mRNA-1273 vaccine. Each vaccine recipient was nucleocapsid antibody negative and had no prior SARS-CoV-2 infection. Half the medium was replaced with IL-2 medium on days 3 and 7. As concerns this clone: Its specificity is not known.

Method: immunoSEQ multiplex PCR; TCRdb's copy keeps in-frame clones and lacks some. Of fewer than 40,000 clones listed, approximately 84% are singletons. The CDR3 sequence is 13 residues long. The germline V and J ends were trimmed by 0 bases and 4 bases, with 9 bases remaining between them. Germline V CDR1 and CDR2: GTSNPN, SVGIG (reference sequence). The specimen comprised CD4+ T cells from PBMCs cultured with HCoV-NL63 spike peptides, sampled after COVID-19 vaccination. The chain employs TRBV30 and TRBJ2-5; D possibly corresponds to TRBD1 (5 bases). This receptor was identified in a human donor who received a COVID-19 vaccine. Some clones in this sample may be carry-over from other donors' samples. DNA of the CDR3: TGTGCCTGGAGTGTAGGGGATGGAGAGACCCAGTACTTC. Translated, it gives CAWSVGDGETQYF.